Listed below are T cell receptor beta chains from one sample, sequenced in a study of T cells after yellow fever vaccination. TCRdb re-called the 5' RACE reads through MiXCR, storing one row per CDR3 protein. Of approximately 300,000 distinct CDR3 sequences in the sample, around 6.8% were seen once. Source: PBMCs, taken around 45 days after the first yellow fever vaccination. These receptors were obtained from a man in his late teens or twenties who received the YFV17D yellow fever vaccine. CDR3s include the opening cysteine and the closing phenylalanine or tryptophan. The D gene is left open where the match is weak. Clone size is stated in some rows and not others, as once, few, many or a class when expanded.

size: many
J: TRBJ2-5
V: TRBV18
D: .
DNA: TGTGCCAGCTCACGCGACATCCAAGAGACCCAGTACTTC
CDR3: CASSRDIQETQYF

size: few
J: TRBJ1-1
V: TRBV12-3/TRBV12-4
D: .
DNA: TGTGCCAGCAGCTCGTCCCGAGCAAACACTGAAGCTTTCTTT
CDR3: CASSSSRANTEAFF

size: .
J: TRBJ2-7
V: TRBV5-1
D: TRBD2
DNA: TGCGCCAGCCAGGGAGGGCGGAACGAGCAGTACTTC
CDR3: CASQGGRNEQYF

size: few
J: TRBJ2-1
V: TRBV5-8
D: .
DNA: TGTGCCAGCAGGGCCGAGGGGGTCTCCTACAATGAGCAGTTCTTC
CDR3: CASRAEGVSYNEQFF

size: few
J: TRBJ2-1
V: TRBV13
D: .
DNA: TGTGCCAGCAGCGTCGGACTGGGGAATGAGCAGTTCTTC
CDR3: CASSVGLGNEQFF

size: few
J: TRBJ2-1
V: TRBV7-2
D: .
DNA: TGTGCCAGCAGCTTAGTGGGGTGGGACAATGAGCAGTTCTTC
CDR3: CASSLVGWDNEQFF

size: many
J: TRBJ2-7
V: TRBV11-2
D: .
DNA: TGTGCCAGCAGCCTCGATAATCATACGGGGTTGATCTCCTACGAGCAGTACTTC
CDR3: CASSLDNHTGLISYEQYF

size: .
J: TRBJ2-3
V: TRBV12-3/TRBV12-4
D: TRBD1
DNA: TGTGCCAGCAGTTGGACAGGGGGCTGGGATACGCAGTATTTT
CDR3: CASSWTGGWDTQYF

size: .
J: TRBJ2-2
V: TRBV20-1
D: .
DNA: TGCAGTGCTAGTGTAGGGCCCGGGGAGCTGTTTTTT
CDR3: CSASVGPGELFF

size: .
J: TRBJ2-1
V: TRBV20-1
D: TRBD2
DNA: TGCAGTGCTACAACTAGCGGGGAGTTGGGTGAGCAGTTCTTC
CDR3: CSATTSGELGEQFF

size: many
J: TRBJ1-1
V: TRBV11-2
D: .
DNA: TGTGCCAGCAGCCGCGGGAGCGCATCGGCTTTCTTT
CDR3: CASSRGSASAFF

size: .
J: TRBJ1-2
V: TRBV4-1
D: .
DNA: TGCGCCAGCAGCCAAGATGGCGCATATGGCTACACCTTC
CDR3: CASSQDGAYGYTF

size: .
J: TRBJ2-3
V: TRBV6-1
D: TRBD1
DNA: TGTGCCAGCAGCAGGGGGTACACAGATACGCAGTATTTT
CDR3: CASSRGYTDTQYF

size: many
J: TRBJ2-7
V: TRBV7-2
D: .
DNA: TGTGCCAGCAGCTTGTTACAATCGCGACCGCTGAAGCAGTACTTC
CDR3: CASSLLQSRPLKQYF

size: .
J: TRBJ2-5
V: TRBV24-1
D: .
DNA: TGTGCCACCAGTGGCGACCGGGACGGATACCAAGAGACCCAGTACTTC
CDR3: CATSGDRDGYQETQYF

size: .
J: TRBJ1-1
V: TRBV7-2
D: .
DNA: TGTGCCAGCAGCTTAGAAGGCATATACACTGTAGCTTTCTTT
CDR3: CASSLEGIYTVAFF

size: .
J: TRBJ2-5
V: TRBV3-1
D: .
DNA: TGTGCCAGCGATCCCCCCCAAGAGACCCAGTACTTC
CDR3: CASDPPQETQYF

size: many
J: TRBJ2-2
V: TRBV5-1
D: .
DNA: TGCGCCAGCAGTTTTGAAAGGGCGAACACCGGGGAGCTGTTTTTT
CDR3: CASSFERANTGELFF

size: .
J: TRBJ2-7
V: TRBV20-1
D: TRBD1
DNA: TGCAGTGCTATCCAGGACAGGAGCTCCTACAAGCAGTACTTC
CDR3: CSAIQDRSSYKQYF

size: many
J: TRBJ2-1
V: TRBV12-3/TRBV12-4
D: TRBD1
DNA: TGTGCCAGCGCACATTGGGACAGGGCCTACAATGAGCAGTTCTTC
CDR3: CASAHWDRAYNEQFF

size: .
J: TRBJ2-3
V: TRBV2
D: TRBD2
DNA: TGTGCCAGCAGACGGGGGGTCACAGATACGCAGTATTTT
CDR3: CASRRGVTDTQYF

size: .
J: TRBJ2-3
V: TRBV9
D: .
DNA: TGTGCCAGCAGCGGAAGAGGGTCCTGGAACACAGATACGCAGTATTTT
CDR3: CASSGRGSWNTDTQYF

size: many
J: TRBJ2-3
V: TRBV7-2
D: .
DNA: TGTGCCAGCAGCTTTGATAGCGGTCTAGATACGCAGTATTTT
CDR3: CASSFDSGLDTQYF

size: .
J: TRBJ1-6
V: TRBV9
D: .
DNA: TGTGCCAGCAGCGCAGCCGGGGACTATAATTCACCCCTCCACTTT
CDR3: CASSAAGDYNSPLHF

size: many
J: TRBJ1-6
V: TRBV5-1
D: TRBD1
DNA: TGCGCCAGCAGCTTGAGGGTCCGGGACAGGGTCGAGTCACCCCTCCACTTT
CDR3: CASSLRVRDRVESPLHF

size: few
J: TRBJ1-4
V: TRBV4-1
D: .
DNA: TGCGCCAGCAGCCAATTAAACTTTAATGAAAAACTGTTTTTT
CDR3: CASSQLNFNEKLFF

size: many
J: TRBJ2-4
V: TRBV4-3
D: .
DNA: TGCGCCAGCAGCCAAGATCGTGGGGGCTTAGCCAAAAACATTCAGTACTTC
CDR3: CASSQDRGGLAKNIQYF

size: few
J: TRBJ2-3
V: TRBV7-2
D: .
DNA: TGTGCCAGCACCCCGACGGGGGGCTCTCAGTATTTT
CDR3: CASTPTGGSQYF

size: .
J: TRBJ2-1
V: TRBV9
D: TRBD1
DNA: TGTGCCAGCAGCGTAGGACCATTTTTAGGGACAGCGCGAGATGAGCAGTTCTTC
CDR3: CASSVGPFLGTARDEQFF

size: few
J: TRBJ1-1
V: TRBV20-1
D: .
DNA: TGCAGTGGATCGGTGGCTGAAGCTTTCTTT
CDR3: CSGSVAEAFF

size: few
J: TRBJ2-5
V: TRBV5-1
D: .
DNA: TGCGCCAGCAGCTTGAACAGCAAACCCCCGGGGACCCAGTACTTC
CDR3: CASSLNSKPPGTQYF

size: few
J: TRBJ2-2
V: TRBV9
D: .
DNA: TGTGCCAGCAGCTCCAAATACGAGCTGTTTTTT
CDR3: CASSSKYELFF

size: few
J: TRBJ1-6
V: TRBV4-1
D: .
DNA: TGCGCCAGCAGCCAAAACCGGGGAAATAATTCACCCCTCCACTTT
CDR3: CASSQNRGNNSPLHF

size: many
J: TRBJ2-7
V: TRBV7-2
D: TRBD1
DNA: TGTGCCAGCAGCTTGTACAGGGGGCTTGGCTACGAGCAGTACTTC
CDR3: CASSLYRGLGYEQYF

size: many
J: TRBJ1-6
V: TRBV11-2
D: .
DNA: TGTGCCAGCAGCTTAGGGTCGGGGGTTTGGATCGGGGGAACCTATAATTCACCCCTCCACTTT
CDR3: CASSLGSGVWIGGTYNSPLHF

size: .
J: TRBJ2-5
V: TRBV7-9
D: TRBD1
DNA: TGTCCCAGCAGCTGGGGGACAGGGGGCTTCCAAGAGACCCAGTACTTC
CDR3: CPSSWGTGGFQETQYF

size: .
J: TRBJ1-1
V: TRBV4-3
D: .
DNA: TGCGCCAGCAGCCAAGATGGGGGGCCCTCGAACACTGAAGCTTTCTTT
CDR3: CASSQDGGPSNTEAFF

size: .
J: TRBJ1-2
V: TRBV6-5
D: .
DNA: TGTGCCAGCAGTTACTCTATCCCGGGAGCCTATGGCTACACCTTC
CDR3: CASSYSIPGAYGYTF

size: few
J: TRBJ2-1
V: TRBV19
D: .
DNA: TGTGCCAGTAGTTCCCGGAACTACAATGAGCAGTTCTTC
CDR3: CASSSRNYNEQFF

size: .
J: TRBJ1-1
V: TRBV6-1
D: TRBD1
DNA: TGTGCCAGCAGCAAACGCAGGGGGTTGATGAACACTGAAGCTTTCTTT
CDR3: CASSKRRGLMNTEAFF

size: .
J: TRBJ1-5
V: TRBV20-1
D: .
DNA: TGCAGTGCTAGCCGGCAGGGATTCCCCCAGCCCCAGCATTTT
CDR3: CSASRQGFPQPQHF

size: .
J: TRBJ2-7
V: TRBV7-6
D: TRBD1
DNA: TGTGCCAGCAGCGAATCCGACAGGGGCTACGAGCAGTACTTC
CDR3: CASSESDRGYEQYF

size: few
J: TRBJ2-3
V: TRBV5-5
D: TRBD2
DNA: TGTGCCAGCAGCTTAAGCGGGGATCACACAGATACGCAGTATTTT
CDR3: CASSLSGDHTDTQYF

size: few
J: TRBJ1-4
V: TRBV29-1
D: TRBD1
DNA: TGCAGCGTCCGACAGGGGGTTTATGAAAAACTGTTTTTT
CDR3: CSVRQGVYEKLFF

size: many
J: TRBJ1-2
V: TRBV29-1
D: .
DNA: TGCAGCGTTGTAGGGTGGGATGGCTACACCTTC
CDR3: CSVVGWDGYTF

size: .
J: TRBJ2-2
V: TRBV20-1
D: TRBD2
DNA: TGCAGTGCTAGAGATCGAAGCGGGGGGACCGGGGAGCTGTTTTTT
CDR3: CSARDRSGGTGELFF

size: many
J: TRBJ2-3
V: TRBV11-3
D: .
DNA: TGTGCCAGCAGCTTCGACACAGGGGATACGCAGTATTTT
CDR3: CASSFDTGDTQYF

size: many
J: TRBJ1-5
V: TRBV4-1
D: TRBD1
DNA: TGCGCCAGCAGCACCCGACAGGGAGAGCAGCCCCAGCATTTT
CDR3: CASSTRQGEQPQHF

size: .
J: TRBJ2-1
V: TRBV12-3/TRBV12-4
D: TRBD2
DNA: TGTGCCTTCTGTTCCCCCGGGAGCGGGGGCAGCTCCTACAATGAGCAGTTCTTC
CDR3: CAFCSPGSGGSSYNEQFF